The 14 T cell receptor beta chains presented below share a single source sample, sequenced in a study of blood T cell repertoires in COVID-19. Profiled with immunoSEQ multiplex PCR; TCRdb holds only in-frame clones, not every one. The table records about 120,000 clones, just over 90% of them present only once. What was sequenced was peripheral blood. These TCRs come from a human donor with active COVID-19. The donor label of this sample is uncertain.

This clone has just a few counts. Other DNA sequences in the same sample also yield this CDR3. CDR3 DNA sequence: TGTGCCAGCAGGGACAGGCAAGAGACCCAGTACTTC. This encodes CASRDRQETQYF. The chain links TRBV3-1 (or the pseudogene TRBV3-2) to TRBJ2-5; 7 positions match TRBD1. The CDR3 extends over 12 amino acids. Germline loops: CDR1 LGHDT, CDR2 YNNKEL (reference sequence). V shed 6 bases and J 2 bases; nucleotides not matched to a gene: 0.

The genes are TRBV18 and TRBJ1-6; D uncertain. CDR3 length: 15 residues. The germline CDR1 and CDR2 sequences are KGHSH and LQKENI. V shed 3 bases and J shed 9 bases, with 15 bases lying between them. CDR3 sequence (DNA): TGTGCCAGCTCACCGCGCCCCTCCTCGGGTTCACCCCTCCACTTT. This translates into CASSPRPSSGSPLHF. The whole variable domain, filled in from reference TRBV18 and TRBJ1-6, reads NAGVMQNPRHLVRRRGQEARLRCSPMKGHSHVYWYRQLPEEGLKFMVYLQKENIIDESGMPKERFSAEFPKEGPSILRIQQVVRGDSAAYFCASSPRPSSGSPLHFGNGTRLTVT.

This clone was seen just once. The V and J genes are TRBV5-1 and TRBJ1-1; 10 nucleotides match TRBD1. This CDR3 is built from 14 residues. CDR1 and CDR2 from the germline V gene are SGHRS and YFSETQ. Trimming took 3 bases from V and 5 from J; bases not matched to a gene: 4. The CDR3 loop reads CASSSGQGRTEAFF. The CDR3, as DNA: TGCGCCAGCAGCTCGGGACAGGGGAGGACTGAAGCTTTCTTT.

J is TRBJ2-1 and V is TRBV30; D ambiguous. V gave up 3 bases and J gave up 3 bases, with 6 bases separating them. Germline V gene sequence: CDR1 GTSNPN, CDR2 SVGIG (reference sequence). This CDR3 contains 12 residues. CDR3 DNA: TGTGCCTGGAGACAGAGCTACAATGAGCAGTTCTTC. It codes for CAWRQSYNEQFF.

This chain links TRBV6-5 with TRBJ2-3; the match to TRBD1 covers 7 bases. In germline, CDR1 is MNHEY, CDR2 SVGAGI. This CDR3 contains 15 residues. The J segment lost 2 bases and the V segment lost 6 bases, leaving 8 bases of the junction unmatched. CDR3 amino acids: CASRNEGTATDTQYF. The CDR3 bases are TGTGCCAGCAGAAATGAAGGGACAGCCACAGATACGCAGTATTTT.

The CDR3 protein is CASSITGTESSYEQYF. The CDR3 coding sequence is TGTGCCAGCAGCATTACCGGGACAGAGTCTTCCTACGAGCAGTACTTC. The chain couples TRBV11-2 to TRBJ2-7, with 7 bases aligning to TRBD1. In germline, CDR1 is SGHAT, CDR2 FQNNGV. Losses at the gene ends were 5 bases for V and 1 base for J; bases not matched to a gene: 11. CDR3 length equals 16 residues.

The rearrangement joins TRBV5-5 to TRBJ2-5; 8 nucleotides match TRBD2. V gave up 3 bases and J gave up 2 bases; unmatched junction bases: 9. This CDR3 spans 16 amino acids. Germline CDR1 is SGHKS and CDR2 is YYEKEE (reference sequence). Here the CDR3 reads CASSSAAGGPQETQYF. In DNA form, the CDR3 reads TGTGCCAGCAGCTCCGCGGCGGGGGGACCACAAGAGACCCAGTACTTC.

The chain is built from TRBV6-6 and TRBJ2-7, with TRBD1 matching over 8 bases. Trimming removed 2 bases from V and 2 bases from J; junction bases left unmatched: 8. This CDR3 has 16 amino acids. Per the germline V gene, CDR1 is MNHNY and CDR2 is SVGAGI (reference sequence). CDR3 DNA sequence: TGTGCCAGCAGTTACCCCATTCGGACAGGGACCTACGAGCAGTACTTC. It yields the protein CASSYPIRTGTYEQYF.

The DNA for the CDR3 is TGTGCCAGCAGCTTGGCCGGAAGGGAGCAGGAGACCCAGTACTTC. Amino acid sequence: CASSLAGREQETQYF. The chain recombines TRBV5-4 with TRBJ2-5, with a possible D match to TRBD2 (5 bases). V lost 0 bases, J lost 5 bases, and 14 bases lay in between. The CDR3 consists of 15 residues. Germline values: CDR1 SGHNT, CDR2 YYREEE (reference sequence).

V usage is TRBV11-2 and J usage is TRBJ2-3; a possible D gene is TRBD2 (5 bases). This CDR3 contains 16 residues. Germline V gives CDR1 SGHAT, CDR2 FQNNGV. V was shortened by 2 bases and J by 0 bases, with 12 bases between the two germline ends. CDR3 nucleotide sequence: TGTGCCAGCAGCTTAAGTTGGCGGAGGAGCACAGATACGCAGTATTTT. This encodes CASSLSWRRSTDTQYF.

V is TRBV5-6 and J is TRBJ2-2, with 8 bases fitting TRBD1. The CDR3 runs to 15 residues. V shed 5 bases, J shed 6 bases, and the junction held 9 bases outside the gene matches. Germline CDR1 SGHDT, CDR2 YYEEEE. CDR3 in amino acids: CASSYTGGSPGELFF. The CDR3 bases are TGTGCCAGCAGTTATACAGGGGGGTCCCCCGGGGAGCTGTTTTTT.

V usage is TRBV11-2 and J usage is TRBJ2-5, with 10 bases lining up with TRBD1. Trimming cost V 4 bases and J 1 base; bases outside gene matches: 3. Looked up from germline, CDR1 is SGHAT and CDR2 is FQNNGV. The CDR3 is 15 residues long. As DNA, the CDR3 is TGTGCCAGCAGCTCGACAGGGGGCCTCCAAGAGACCCAGTACTTC. This gives the protein CASSSTGGLQETQYF.

The V gene is TRBV4-2, the J gene TRBJ2-1, with 15 positions matching TRBD2. This CDR3 region has 18 residues. V gave up 0 bases and J gave up 1 base; unmatched junction bases: 1. Germline V gives CDR1 LGHNA, CDR2 YNFKEQ. CDR3 region: CASSQDGTSGGSYNEQFF. As DNA, the CDR3 is TGTGCCAGCAGCCAAGATGGGACTAGCGGGGGGTCCTACAATGAGCAGTTCTTC.

The chain combines TRBV19 with TRBJ2-3; 10 bases align to TRBD2. This CDR3 has 14 amino acids. In germline, CDR1 is LNHDA, CDR2 SQIVND (reference sequence). Trimming removed 6 bases from V and 4 bases from J; junction bases left unmatched: 4. CDR3 sequence reads: CASSERGGADTQYF. As DNA, the CDR3 is TGTGCCAGTAGCGAGCGGGGGGGGGCAGATACGCAGTATTTT.